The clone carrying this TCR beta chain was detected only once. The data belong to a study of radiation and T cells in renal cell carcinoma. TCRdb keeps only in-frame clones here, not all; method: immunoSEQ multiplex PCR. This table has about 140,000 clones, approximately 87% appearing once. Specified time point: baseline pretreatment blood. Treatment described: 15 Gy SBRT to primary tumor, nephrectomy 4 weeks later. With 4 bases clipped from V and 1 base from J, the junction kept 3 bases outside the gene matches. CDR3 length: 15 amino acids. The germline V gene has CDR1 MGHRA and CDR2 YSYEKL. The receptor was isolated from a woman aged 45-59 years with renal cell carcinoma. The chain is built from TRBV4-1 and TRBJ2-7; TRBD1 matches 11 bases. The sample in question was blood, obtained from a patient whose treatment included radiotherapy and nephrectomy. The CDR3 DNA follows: TGCGCCAGCAGCCTCGGACAGGGGGCGTCCTACGAGCAGTACTTC. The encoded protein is CASSLGQGASYEQYF.